The 29 T cell receptor beta chains below were found in one sample sequenced in a study of T cell repertoires in cytomegalovirus infection. No antigens are known for them. TCRdb independently ran MiXCR on the reads; one entry per CDR3 protein. The repertoire includes approximately 910,000 distinct CDR3 sequences, around 32% of them detected once, and roughly an eighth sits in the top ten. The sample was cultured CD8+ T cells from PBMCs, taken from culture after CMV antigen stimulation. The source of these receptors is a human donor in good health (CMV status not recorded). Some clones in this sample may be carry-over from other donors' samples.

This clonotype showed up just a few times. This chain connects TRBV2 to TRBJ2-1; no definite D call. V gave up 6 bases and J gave up 8 bases, with 17 bases separating them. CDR3 size: 14 residues. Germline CDR1 is SNHLY and CDR2 is FYNNEI. The CDR3 DNA reads TGTGCCAGCAGCCCCTCCCTCCTCGAGGATGAGCAGTTCTTC. The encoded protein is CASSPSLLEDEQFF.

V gene TRBV7-9 combines with J gene TRBJ2-7; D remains unclear. V was clipped by 5 bases and J by 5 bases, with 13 bases between them. The CDR3 runs to 13 residues. Germline-derived CDR1 and CDR2 are SEHNR and FQNEAQ (reference sequence). CDR3 amino acids: CASSTSPFHEQYV. As DNA, the CDR3 is TGTGCCAGCAGCACCTCGCCGTTCCACGAGCAGTACGTC.

The rearrangement uses TRBV2 and TRBJ1-4; D not certain. Trimming took 9 bases from V and 0 from J, leaving 17 bases between them. This CDR3 is 16 amino acids long. The V gene's germline CDR1 is SNHLY and CDR2 FYNNEI. The CDR3: CASVKGSQTTNEKLFF. The CDR3 nucleotides are TGTGCCAGTGTGAAAGGGAGTCAGACAACTAATGAAAAACTGTTTTTT. Full variable domain (rest looked up from reference TRBV2 and TRBJ1-4): EPEVTQTPSHQVTQMGQEVILRCVPISNHLYFYWYRQILGQKVEFLVSFYNNEISEKSEIFDDQFSVERPDGSNFTLKIRSTKLEDSAMYFCASVKGSQTTNEKLFFGSGTQLSVL.

This chain links TRBV27 with TRBJ2-3, with D unresolved. V was cut by 1 base and J by 0 bases, with 11 bases left in between. The V gene's germline CDR1 is MNHEY and CDR2 SMNVEV (reference sequence). This CDR3 has 16 residues. The DNA of the CDR3 is TGTGCCAGCAGTTTATATTGGGGTACTAGCACAGATACGCAGTATTTT. This sequence encodes CASSLYWGTSTDTQYF.

This clonotype was seen a handful of times. The chain recombines TRBV27 with TRBJ1-1, with no clear D. CDR3 length equals 13 residues. Germline V gene sequence: CDR1 MNHEY, CDR2 SMNVEV (reference sequence). V lost 7 bases to trimming and J lost 0 bases, with 9 bases between them. The CDR3 is CASNTGVNTEAFF. DNA for the CDR3: TGTGCCAGCAATACCGGGGTGAACACTGAAGCTTTCTTT.

The chain is built from TRBV7-9 and TRBJ2-3; 9 positions agree with TRBD2. CDR3 length: 17 amino acids. Unmatched junction bases numbered 15, after V lost 5 bases and J lost 6 bases. Looked up from germline, CDR1 is SEHNR and CDR2 is FQNEAQ (reference sequence). The CDR3 bases are TGTGCCAGCAGCCCCGAGTGGGCGGGGGGGTTTGAGGATACGCAGTATTTT. This translates into CASSPEWAGGFEDTQYF. Variable domain in full (rest from reference TRBV7-9 and TRBJ2-3): DTGVSQNPRHKITKRGQNVTFRCDPISEHNRLYWYRQTLGQGPEFLTYFQNEAQLEKSRLLSDRFSAERPKGSFSTLEIQRTEQGDSAMYLCASSPEWAGGFEDTQYFGPGTRLTVL.

At least ten counts were recorded for this clonotype. The J gene is TRBJ2-7, the V gene TRBV12-3 or TRBV12-4, with TRBD1 matching 7 bases. There are 14 residues in the CDR3. V lost 7 bases and J lost 7; bases outside the gene matches: 13. CDR3 in amino acids: CASTGAGTATEQYF. The CDR3 DNA reads TGTGCCAGCACTGGTGCCGGGACAGCTACTGAGCAGTACTTC.

The V gene is TRBV19, the J gene TRBJ2-7; D is possibly TRBD2 (6 bases). Germline CDR1 LNHDA, CDR2 SQIVND (reference sequence). V was shortened by 3 bases and J by 5 bases, with 14 bases between the two germline ends. CDR3 length: 14 amino acids. Here the CDR3 reads CASSMGGSGNEQYF. For the CDR3, the DNA is TGTGCCAGTAGTATGGGGGGTTCTGGCAACGAGCAGTACTTC.

This chain links TRBV7-8 with TRBJ2-7, with D tentatively TRBD2 (5 bases). Trimming left V 0 bases short and J 3 bases short, with 18 bases between. Per the germline V gene, CDR1 is SGHVS and CDR2 is FQNEAQ. This CDR3 contains 17 residues. The DNA of the CDR3 is TGTGCCAGCAGCTTAGCCAGCGTGGAGGCTTTCATCTACGAGCAGTACTTC. Protein sequence: CASSLASVEAFIYEQYF.

CDR3 region: CATSERIGGYEKLFF. The CDR3 DNA reads as TGTGCCACCAGCGAGCGAATAGGAGGCTATGAAAAACTGTTTTTT. The genes are TRBV24-1 and TRBJ1-4; D is unclear. The CDR3 consists of 15 residues. Germline loops: CDR1 KGHDR, CDR2 SFDVKD. Deletions cut 7 bases from V and 6 bases from J, with 17 bases between.

A few counts support this clonotype. The chain has TRBV20-1 and TRBJ1-1; D gene ambiguous. CDR3 size: 19 residues. The V end was cut by 0 bases, the J end by 0 bases, with 23 bases between. CDR1 is DFQATT, CDR2 SNEGSKA, per germline (reference sequence). The CDR3: CSAREQPTGGEAMNTEAFF. The CDR3 DNA reads TGCAGTGCTAGAGAGCAGCCCACGGGTGGGGAGGCCATGAACACTGAAGCTTTCTTT.

This clonotype showed up many times. The gene calls are TRBV4-3 and TRBJ1-5, with D unresolved. This CDR3 is 17 amino acids long. Trimming left V 1 base short and J 0 bases short, with 13 bases between. Germline values: CDR1 LGHNA, CDR2 YSLEER. This CDR3 reads CASSQGLSGDSNQPQHF. DNA of the CDR3: TGCGCCAGCAGCCAAGGTTTGAGCGGAGATAGCAATCAGCCCCAGCATTTT.

This clonotype was seen more than once but under ten times. V usage is TRBV29-1 and J usage is TRBJ2-5; 7 bases match TRBD2. Per the germline V gene, CDR1 is SQVTM and CDR2 is ANQGSEA. This CDR3 is 16 amino acids long. The ends lost 3 bases at V and 4 bases at J; junction bases unmatched: 14. The CDR3 is CSVEGLYQRGGETQYF. CDR3 nucleotide sequence: TGCAGCGTTGAGGGGCTTTACCAGCGGGGCGGAGAGACCCAGTACTTC.

V is TRBV4-3 and J is TRBJ1-2; the D gene is possibly TRBD1 (6 bases). Germline CDR1 LGHNA, CDR2 YSLEER. The V and J ends lost 0 bases and 4 bases respectively, with 15 bases between them. The length of the CDR3 is 16 residues. CDR3 nucleotides: TGCGCCAGCAGCCAAGACTTGGACAGTAGGATCTATGGCTACACCTTC. Its translation is CASSQDLDSRIYGYTF.

This clonotype has a handful of counts. This chain connects TRBV7-9 to TRBJ2-1; D unresolved. CDR3 length: 8 residues. Germline V lookup: CDR1 SEHNR, CDR2 FQNEAQ (reference sequence). Trimming shortened V by 8 bases and J by 15 bases, and 8 bases separated the two germline ends. The CDR3 region is CASPPWFF. As DNA, the CDR3 is TGTGCCAGCCCGCCTTGGTTCTTC.

There are a few counts of this clonotype. J is TRBJ1-1 and V is TRBV6-6; D remains ambiguous. The CDR3 has 14 residues. Trimming shortened V by 5 bases and J by 2 bases, and 12 bases separated the two germline ends. Per germline, CDR1 MNHNY and CDR2 SVGAGI (reference sequence). The CDR3 spells CASSPPETNTEAFF. CDR3 bases: TGTGCCAGCAGTCCCCCAGAGACAAACACTGAAGCTTTCTTT.

The V call is TRBV13, the J call TRBJ2-1; perhaps TRBD2 as D (7 bases). CDR3 length: 12 amino acids. Deletions cut 5 bases from V and 8 bases from J, with 10 bases between. Germline V gene data show CDR1 as PRHDT and CDR2 as FYEKMQ (reference sequence). The CDR3 nucleotides are TGTGCCAGCAGCCGGGGGGCCCATGAGCAGTTCTTC. Its protein is CASSRGAHEQFF. The full variable domain, completed using reference TRBV13 and TRBJ2-1, is AAGVIQSPRHLIKEKRETATLKCYPIPRHDTVYWYQQGPGQDPQFLISFYEKMQSDKGSIPDRFSAQQFSDYHSELNMSSLELGDSALYFCASSRGAHEQFFGPGTRLTVL.

This chain links TRBV6-6 with TRBJ2-3; maybe TRBD2 (5 bases). Between the trimmed V and J ends, which lost 6 bases and 6 bases, there was a span of 10 bases. This CDR3 has 12 residues. The germline CDR1 and CDR2 sequences are MNHNY and SVGAGI (reference sequence). The CDR3 bases are TGTGCCAGCAGGCTTTGGAGGGATACGCAGTATTTT. It yields the protein CASRLWRDTQYF.

The chain employs TRBV5-1 and TRBJ2-3; weak D call: TRBD2 (7 bases). The CDR3 totals 16 residues. Per germline, CDR1 SGHRS and CDR2 YFSETQ. Between the trimmed V and J ends, which lost 0 bases and 3 bases, there was a span of 14 bases. The CDR3 loop is CASSLAEGGVTDTQYF. The DNA of the CDR3 is TGCGCCAGCAGCTTGGCCGAGGGGGGGGTAACAGATACGCAGTATTTT. Complete variable domain (other parts from reference TRBV5-1 and TRBJ2-3): KAGVTQTPRYLIKTRGQQVTLSCSPISGHRSVSWYQQTPGQGLQFLFEYFSETQRNKGNFPGRFSGRQFSNSRSEMNVSTLELGDSALYLCASSLAEGGVTDTQYFGPGTRLTVL.

There are a few counts of this clonotype. The chain couples TRBV6-6 to TRBJ2-7; D may correspond to TRBD1 or TRBD2 (5 bases each). V shed 6 bases and J shed 1 base, with 16 bases lying between them. The length of the CDR3 is 15 residues. CDR1 MNHNY and CDR2 SVGAGI come from the germline V gene (reference sequence). CDR3 in DNA: TGTGCCAGCAGCTCACTCCGGGACGGATCCTACGAGCAGTACTTC. It translates to CASSSLRDGSYEQYF.

The V and J genes are TRBV20-1 and TRBJ1-2; TRBD1 matches at 10 bases. This CDR3 contains 16 residues. The V gene's germline CDR1 is DFQATT and CDR2 SNEGSKA (reference sequence). The junction had 10 bases not matched to a gene; V was cut back by 6 bases and J by 0 bases. The CDR3 bases are TGCAGTGCAGAGACAGGGGGCGATGGAGCTAACTATGGCTACACCTTC. Translation gives CSAETGGDGANYGYTF.

The gene calls are TRBV28 and TRBJ1-1, with D tentatively TRBD1 (6 bases). Deletions cut 3 bases from V and 1 base from J, with 12 bases between. This CDR3 is 15 amino acids long. Germline V CDR1 and CDR2: MDHEN, SYDVKM. The CDR3 sequence: CASSFHPRGNTEAFF. The CDR3 bases are TGTGCCAGCAGTTTCCACCCCAGGGGGAACACTGAAGCTTTCTTT.

This clonotype showed up just a few times. The V and J genes are TRBV7-6 and TRBJ2-2; D gene ambiguous. Germline V gene data show CDR1 as SGHVS and CDR2 as FNYEAQ. V shed 8 bases and J shed 0 bases, with 7 bases lying between them. The CDR3 length is 13 residues. In nucleotides, the CDR3 is TGTGCCAGCTTGGGCTCGAACACCGGGGAGCTGTTTTTT. Its translation: CASLGSNTGELFF.

This clonotype was detected a few times. The rearrangement joins TRBV5-6 to TRBJ2-1, with D perhaps matching TRBD1 (6 bases). This CDR3 comprises 17 residues. The V and J ends lost 0 bases and 0 bases respectively, with 13 bases between them. Germline V gene data show CDR1 as SGHDT and CDR2 as YYEEEE. CDR3 sequence reads: CASSLAGAGASYNEQFF. For the CDR3, the DNA is TGTGCCAGCAGCTTGGCCGGGGCAGGGGCCTCCTACAATGAGCAGTTCTTC.

The V and J genes are TRBV25-1 and TRBJ2-3, with D unclear. Germline-derived CDR1 and CDR2 are MGHDK and SYGVNS. V dropped 2 bases and J dropped 0 bases, with 12 bases sitting between them. There are 16 residues in the CDR3. CDR3 sequence: CASSEESGWSTDTQYF. In nucleotides, the CDR3 is TGTGCCAGCAGTGAAGAGAGTGGATGGAGCACAGATACGCAGTATTTT.

With respect to this clonotype: A much larger clone lies one base from this, so it may be a read error. The genes are TRBV7-2 and TRBJ1-2, with D hard to call. CDR3 length: 12 amino acids. From germline, CDR1 is SGHTA and CDR2 FQGNSA. CDR3 sequence: CASSPTLNGHTF. CDR3 DNA: TGTGCCAGCAGCCCAACCCTTAATGGCCACACCTTC.

The chain combines TRBV3-1 with TRBJ2-1, with TRBD2 as a possible D gene (6 bases). Trimming pared 2 bases from V and 0 bases from J, leaving 8 bases between. CDR1 and CDR2 (germline): LGHDT, YNNKEL (reference sequence). This CDR3 has 15 amino acids. CDR3 protein: CASSQRDSSYNEQFF. The CDR3 DNA reads TGTGCCAGCAGCCAAAGGGACTCCTCCTACAATGAGCAGTTCTTC.

This clonotype turned up a few times. The chain couples TRBV20-1 to TRBJ2-7; no clear D gene. Germline CDR1 is DFQATT and CDR2 is SNEGSKA (reference sequence). Trimming stripped 1 base from V and 6 bases from J, with 7 bases between. This CDR3 spans 11 amino acids. CDR3 sequence (DNA): TGCAGTGCTAGAGTTCTTGGCGAGCAGTACTTC. This sequence encodes CSARVLGEQYF.

This clonotype was detected many times. This rearrangement joins TRBV7-2 to TRBJ1-1; D unresolved. CDR3 length: 13 amino acids. The germline gives CDR1 SGHTA, CDR2 FQGNSA. V dropped 4 bases and J dropped 1 base, with 7 bases sitting between them. CDR3 sequence: CASSSDGNTEAFF. CDR3 DNA: TGTGCCAGCAGCTCTGACGGGAACACTGAAGCTTTCTTT.